Following are 20 T cell receptor beta chains from one sample sequenced in a study of cytomegalovirus exposure and HLA in healthy donors. The PCR made use of 60 Vbeta and 13 Jbeta primers. Here immunoSEQ multiplex PCR was the method, and the copy in TCRdb shows in-frame clones only, minus some. The sample lists 100,000 to 130,000 clones; about four fifths were seen once. Sequenced material: PBMCs. The origin of the receptors is a man aged 30 to 39 in good health and CMV-seropositive.

The chain joins TRBV27 to TRBJ1-2, with D maybe TRBD1 (5 bases). The CDR3 runs to 16 residues. V was cut by 8 bases and J by 6 bases, with 25 bases left in between. Germline CDR1 MNHEY, CDR2 SMNVEV (reference sequence). CDR3 sequence (DNA): TGTGCCAGCGCTTTGGGAGGGACCGGAGGTAGCGATGGCTACACCTTC. Residues: CASALGGTGGSDGYTF.

The rearrangement uses TRBV2 and TRBJ1-5; D gene ambiguous. The CDR3 is 15 residues long. Trimming stripped 5 bases from V and 4 bases from J, with 15 bases between. CDR1 and CDR2 (germline): SNHLY, FYNNEI. In nucleotides, the CDR3 is TGTGCCAGCAGTTTCGCCCCCACAGCAAATCAGCCCCAGCATTTT. This codes for CASSFAPTANQPQHF.

This chain connects TRBV21-1 to TRBJ1-1; the listed D gene, TRBD1, was not tested against the DNA. TRBV21-1 is an annotated pseudogene. The CDR3 has 18 residues. The CDR3: CASANKDSDILRNTEAFF. DNA for the CDR3: TGTGCCAGCGCCAATAAGGACAGCGATATTCTTAGGAACACTGAAGCTTTCTTT.

V gene TRBV10-1 combines with J gene TRBJ1-1; 7 bases agree with TRBD1. This CDR3 comprises 14 residues. CDR1 is WNHNN, CDR2 SYGVQD, per germline (reference sequence). Trimming cost V 8 bases and J 5 bases; bases outside gene matches: 11. CDR3 coding DNA: TGCGCCAGCGAAGCCAGACAGGGTGGGACTGAAGCTTTCTTT. It specifies CASEARQGGTEAFF.

This sequence joins TRBV2 and TRBJ1-1; a weak D match, TRBD1 (6 bases). The V end lost 6 bases, the J end lost 6 bases, and 8 bases lay between the germline ends. This CDR3 region has 11 residues. Germline CDR1 reads SNHLY; CDR2 reads FYNNEI. In nucleotides, the CDR3 is TGTGCCAGCAGCCGGACAGCTGAAGCTTTCTTT. It translates to CASSRTAEAFF. Using reference TRBV2 and TRBJ1-1 for the parts outside the CDR3, the full variable domain is EPEVTQTPSHQVTQMGQEVILRCVPISNHLYFYWYRQILGQKVEFLVSFYNNEISEKSEIFDDQFSVERPDGSNFTLKIRSTKLEDSAMYFCASSRTAEAFFGQGTRLTVV.

The chain carries TRBV30 and TRBJ2-7; 8 nucleotides agree with TRBD2. J lost 2 bases, V lost 6 bases, and 6 bases had no gene match. The CDR3 covers 13 residues. Germline-derived CDR1 and CDR2 are GTSNPN and SVGIG (reference sequence). The CDR3 DNA reads TGTGCCTGCGAGCGGGGGCCAACCTACGAGCAGTACTTC. Amino acid sequence: CACERGPTYEQYF.

The J gene is TRBJ1-2, the V gene TRBV4-1, with D possibly matching TRBD1 (6 bases). Trimming took 6 bases from V and 0 from J, leaving 14 bases between them. Germline CDR1 reads MGHRA; CDR2 reads YSYEKL. CDR3 size: 15 residues. CDR3 loop: CASRATGNPNYGYTF. The CDR3 nucleotides are TGCGCCAGCAGAGCCACAGGGAATCCTAACTATGGCTACACCTTC.

The chain has TRBV27 and TRBJ2-7, with no clear D. Germline CDR1 MNHEY, CDR2 SMNVEV (reference sequence). This CDR3 region has 13 residues. The germline V and J ends were trimmed by 2 bases and 2 bases, with 7 bases remaining between them. The CDR3 protein is CASSLRQAYEQYF. For the CDR3, the DNA is TGTGCCAGCAGTTTAAGGCAGGCCTACGAGCAGTACTTC.

V and J are TRBV23-1 and TRBJ2-3, with TRBD2 identical over 11 bases. TRBV23-1 is filed as an ORF, its function uncertain. Losses at the gene ends were 4 bases for V and 6 bases for J; bases not matched to a gene: 15. The CDR3 has 18 amino acids. CDR3 residues: CASSRHLPPSGGPDTQYF. In DNA, the CDR3 is TGCGCCAGCAGTCGCCACCTACCCCCTAGCGGGGGGCCGGATACGCAGTATTTT.

This clone has only one observation. This rearrangement joins TRBV2 to TRBJ2-7, with D tentatively TRBD1 (6 bases). Germline values: CDR1 SNHLY, CDR2 FYNNEI. V was trimmed by 7 bases and J by 3 bases, leaving 13 bases between them. CDR3 length equals 13 residues. CDR3 region: CASNKDRHYEQYF. As DNA, the CDR3 is TGTGCCAGCAACAAAGACAGGCACTACGAGCAGTACTTC. The complete variable domain, with remaining parts taken from reference TRBV2 and TRBJ2-7, reads EPEVTQTPSHQVTQMGQEVILRCVPISNHLYFYWYRQILGQKVEFLVSFYNNEISEKSEIFDDQFSVERPDGSNFTLKIRSTKLEDSAMYFCASNKDRHYEQYFGPGTRLTVT.

The chain is built from TRBV2 and TRBJ2-5, with TRBD2 matching 11 bases. V shed 5 bases, J shed 5 bases, and the junction held 4 bases outside the gene matches. This CDR3 contains 14 residues. Germline values: CDR1 SNHLY, CDR2 FYNNEI. This chain's CDR3 is CASSLAGGFETQYF. The CDR3 region has the DNA TGTGCCAGCAGTTTAGCGGGGGGGTTTGAGACCCAGTACTTC.

This clone appeared a single time. This specimen includes other DNA sequences encoding the same CDR3. The chain joins TRBV7-3 to TRBJ1-1, with D perhaps matching TRBD1 (6 bases). The CDR3 consists of 14 residues. The germline V and J ends were trimmed by 5 bases and 1 base, with 11 bases remaining between them. The germline gives CDR1 SGHTA, CDR2 FQGTGA. The CDR3 sequence: CASSPGHQNTEAFF. The CDR3 DNA reads TGTGCCAGCAGCCCGGGACACCAGAACACTGAAGCTTTCTTT.

The chain joins TRBV5-5 to TRBJ2-5; D is undetermined. The germline CDR1 and CDR2 sequences are SGHKS and YYEKEE (reference sequence). V was shortened by 0 bases and J by 1 base, with 7 bases between the two germline ends. This CDR3 is 14 amino acids long. The CDR3 DNA reads TGTGCCAGCAGCTTGGCCCCCATCCAAGAGACCCAGTACTTC. It codes for CASSLAPIQETQYF.

This clone was seen only once. The V call is TRBV27, the J call TRBJ2-1; D uncertain. The germline gives CDR1 MNHEY, CDR2 SMNVEV (reference sequence). This CDR3 has 14 residues. V was trimmed by 5 bases and J by 7 bases, leaving 15 bases between them. CDR3 loop: CASSARPTGNEQFF. DNA of the CDR3: TGTGCCAGCAGTGCCAGGCCAACCGGTAATGAGCAGTTCTTC.

V gene TRBV30 combines with J gene TRBJ1-2; maybe TRBD1 (5 bases). The CDR3 is 13 residues long. With 2 bases removed from V and 8 bases from J, the gap between germline ends came to 15 bases. Germline CDR1 reads GTSNPN; CDR2 reads SVGIG (reference sequence). The DNA for the CDR3 is TGTGCCTGGAGTCAGACAGCCTTCGGCGGCTACACCTTC. It yields the protein CAWSQTAFGGYTF.

Of note for this clone: The same CDR3 arises from other DNA sequences in this sample as well. V and J are TRBV2 and TRBJ2-2; D gene ambiguous. CDR3 length equals 14 residues. Germline CDR1 is SNHLY and CDR2 is FYNNEI. V gave up 3 bases and J gave up 2 bases, with 7 bases separating them. CDR3 coding DNA: TGTGCCAGCAGTGAGGGCAGTAACACCGGGGAGCTGTTTTTT. It translates to CASSEGSNTGELFF.

The chain recombines TRBV19 with TRBJ1-1; a weak D match, TRBD1 (6 bases). CDR3 length: 15 residues. CDR1 is LNHDA and CDR2 is SQIVND in the germline V gene (reference sequence). Between the trimmed V and J ends, which lost 5 bases and 2 bases, there was a span of 15 bases. For the CDR3, the DNA is TGTGCCAGTAGTTCATCCGGGACATCAAACACTGAAGCTTTCTTT. This codes for CASSSSGTSNTEAFF.

The V gene is TRBV5-4, the J gene TRBJ2-6; possible D gene TRBD1, 6 bases. CDR1 is SGHNT, CDR2 YYREEE, per germline (reference sequence). Trimming shortened V by 0 bases and J by 2 bases, and 15 bases separated the two germline ends. This CDR3 has 18 residues. The CDR3 DNA reads TGTGCCAGCAGCTTGGCGGCGAATCAGGGGCCTGGGGCCAACGTCCTGACTTTC. The encoded protein is CASSLAANQGPGANVLTF.

This rearrangement joins TRBV19 to TRBJ1-6; tentatively, D is TRBD1 (5 bases). The CDR3 is 16 residues long. The germline V and J ends were trimmed by 10 bases and 0 bases, with 16 bases remaining between them. Germline V gene lookup returns CDR1 LNHDA and CDR2 SQIVND (reference sequence). The CDR3 DNA reads TGTGCCACCTCAAGAGGCGGGGGCTCCTATAATTCACCCCTCCACTTT. This translates into CATSRGGGSYNSPLHF.

This chain joins TRBV5-1 and TRBJ1-3; 7 positions match TRBD1. Per germline, CDR1 SGHRS and CDR2 YFSETQ. The length of the CDR3 is 15 residues. After removal of 4 bases from V and 0 bases from J, the junction contained 4 bases not matched to a gene. The CDR3 sequence is CASSPGQISGNTIYF. CDR3 DNA sequence: TGCGCCAGCAGCCCGGGACAGATCTCTGGAAACACCATATATTTT.